Listed here is a single TCR beta chain. Its antigen remains unknown. The primer mix had 60 Vbeta and 13 Jbeta primers. Only in-frame clones appear in the TCRdb table, and some are missing; sequencing was by immunoSEQ multiplex PCR. The table has 120,000 or so clones, over 70% seen once. This record belongs to a study of cytomegalovirus exposure and HLA in healthy donors. Study information: The early release's HLA-typed donors yielded some 85 million unique TCRs.

Study observations and caveats: It was only CMV serostatus that was available as immune exposure information. Compared with the approximately 680-donor mean, an Asian-associated ancestry cluster reportedly had fewer N-insertions, according to a later analysis.

This CDR3 has 14 residues. The germline V gene encodes CDR1 SGHTA and CDR2 FQGNSA. Germline trimming cut 6 bases from V and 4 bases from J; bases unmatched to any gene: 5. Unrecorded immune exposure was likely among donors, who were nominally healthy when sampled. The V and J genes are TRBV7-2 and TRBJ2-1; 8 bases match TRBD2. This receptor was identified in a man younger than 35 in good health and CMV-seropositive. The sample taken for sequencing was PBMCs. CDR3 amino acids: CASRIGGGYNEQFF. The CDR3 coding sequence is TGTGCCAGCAGGATCGGGGGGGGGTACAATGAGCAGTTCTTC.